The 7 T cell receptor beta chains in this list originate from one sample, sequenced in a study of T cells after yellow fever vaccination. TCRdb itself ran the 5' RACE reads through MiXCR, one entry per CDR3 protein. Of 45,000 to 75,000 distinct CDR3 sequences detected, around 6.2% appear once; the ten largest clones hold roughly a third. The sequenced sample was PBMCs, either bulk or a sorted T-cell subset (CD4+, CD8+, memory, or dextramer-sorted; not recorded which), obtained on the day of the yellow fever booster vaccination. The receptor source for this set is a man aged 18 to 30 who received the YFV17D yellow fever vaccine.

In this sample, this clonotype turned up a few times. The V gene is TRBV4-3, the J gene TRBJ2-6; TRBD1 aligns across 9 bases. The junction had 7 bases not matched to a gene; V was cut back by 1 base and J by 0 bases. Germline loops: CDR1 LGHNA, CDR2 YSLEER. The CDR3 contains 19 residues. The CDR3 DNA sequence: TGCGCCAGCAGCCAAGCAAGACAGGGGGTTTACTCTGGGGCCAACGTCCTGACTTTC. Protein sequence: CASSQARQGVYSGANVLTF.

In this sample, this clonotype turned up many times. This CDR3 is CSVLGDTRNEQFF. The DNA for the CDR3 is TGCAGCGTTTTAGGGGACACTAGGAATGAGCAGTTCTTC. The chain uses TRBV29-1 and TRBJ2-1; weak D call: TRBD1 (6 bases). The ends were cut back, 5 bases at V and 7 bases at J, with 15 bases in the middle. Germline values: CDR1 SQVTM, CDR2 ANQGSEA. CDR3 length: 13 amino acids.

The gene calls are TRBV4-2 and TRBJ2-7; D is perhaps TRBD2 (7 bases). Trimming took off 6 bases at V and 0 bases at J, with 15 bases between the two ends. CDR3 length equals 15 residues. Per the germline V gene, CDR1 is LGHNA and CDR2 is YNFKEQ. The CDR3 nucleotides read TGTGCCAGCAGACAGGGCGGGGGCCGCTCCTACGAGCAGTACTTC. Translating it yields CASRQGGGRSYEQYF.

This clonotype showed up many times. The chain carries TRBV12-3 or TRBV12-4 and TRBJ1-1, with D uncertain. Between the trimmed V and J ends, which lost 4 bases and 2 bases, there was a span of 5 bases. The CDR3 runs to 12 residues. The CDR3: CASSWENTEAFF. The DNA of the CDR3 is TGTGCCAGCAGTTGGGAAAACACTGAAGCTTTCTTT.

The CDR3 bases are TGTGCCAGCAGTTATTACAGTTCGAACACTGAAGCTTTCTTT. Encoded protein: CASSYYSSNTEAFF. The chain uses TRBV12-3 or TRBV12-4 and TRBJ1-1; no clear D. V was trimmed by 4 bases and J by 1 base, leaving 10 bases between them. This CDR3 has 14 amino acids.

This clonotype was seen more than once but under ten times. The chain links TRBV5-1 to TRBJ1-1, with 7 positions matching TRBD1. The CDR3 sequence is 14 residues long. Trimming removed 2 bases from V and 1 base from J; junction bases left unmatched: 2. Germline CDR1 is SGHRS and CDR2 is YFSETQ. The CDR3 DNA is TGCGCCAGCAGCTTTGACAGGGCGAACACTGAAGCTTTCTTT. Translation: CASSFDRANTEAFF.

The chain's CDR3 is CASSPAGAGGRDTQYF. The CDR3 DNA reads as TGTGCCAGCAGCCCCGCCGGGGCGGGGGGGCGAGATACGCAGTATTTT. This sequence joins TRBV7-9 and TRBJ2-3; 9 bases are shared with TRBD2. V shed 5 bases, J shed 5 bases, and the junction held 11 bases outside the gene matches. The CDR3 covers 16 residues. Per germline, CDR1 SEHNR and CDR2 FQNEAQ (reference sequence).